Only a few counts were recorded for the clone carrying this T cell receptor beta chain. Its antigen is not identified. Data came from immunoSEQ multiplex PCR; TCRdb stores just in-frame clones and leaves some out. The data show about 4,100 clones, around three quarters seen once. The sample originates from a study of immune evolution from preneoplasia to lung adenocarcinoma. Study-wide results and caveats: Top clone share appeared to fall from AAH through AIS, MIA, adenocarcinoma. Clonality was highest in normal lung, lower in later-stage lesions apparently.

The length of the CDR3 is 11 residues. V lost 6 bases to trimming and J lost 5 bases, with 8 bases between them. From germline, CDR1 is DFQATT and CDR2 SNEGSKA (reference sequence). J is TRBJ1-5 and V is TRBV20-1, with D perhaps matching TRBD1 (6 bases). This receptor was obtained from a person aged 70 to 85 with invasive lung adenocarcinoma. Some clones in this sample may be carry-over from other donors' samples. Material for sequencing was FFPE invasive lung adenocarcinoma tissue. In nucleotides, the CDR3 is TGCAGTGCGGCAGGGGATCAGCCCCAGCATTTT. Translation: CSAAGDQPQHF.